The next 26 T cell receptor beta chains were all read from a single sample in a study of blood T cell repertoires in COVID-19. Generated by immunoSEQ multiplex PCR, the TCRdb table keeps only in-frame clones and is missing some. The sample has 150,000 to 200,000 clones, around 80% seen once; the top ten hold about an eighth. Specimen: PBMCs or T cells enriched from blood (not recorded which). The source is a man aged 55 to 69 who had been exposed to COVID-19.

This rearrangement joins TRBV3-1 (or the pseudogene TRBV3-2) to TRBJ1-5; no firm D call. Looked up from germline, CDR1 is LGHDT and CDR2 is YNNKEL (reference sequence). The CDR3 spans 15 residues. V gave up 0 bases and J gave up 7 bases, with 13 bases separating them. The CDR3 DNA reads TGTGCCAGCAGCCAAGATTTTGCGCCGAGCCAGCCCCAGCATTTT. Its protein is CASSQDFAPSQPQHF.

This chain uses TRBV5-6 with TRBJ2-3, with no clear D. Germline V CDR1 and CDR2: SGHDT, YYEEEE. V lost 0 bases, J lost 1 base, and 9 bases lay in between. This CDR3 has 15 amino acids. CDR3 DNA sequence: TGTGCCAGCAGCTTGGGTACCACTGGCACAGATACGCAGTATTTT. Translated, it gives CASSLGTTGTDTQYF.

The V and J genes are TRBV29-1 and TRBJ1-1; a possible D gene is TRBD1 (5 bases). Germline V gives CDR1 SQVTM, CDR2 ANQGSEA. V gave up 6 bases and J gave up 1 base, with 12 bases separating them. The CDR3 runs 13 residues. The CDR3: CSVVGRGNTEAFF. The CDR3, as DNA: TGCAGCGTCGTGGGGAGGGGGAACACTGAAGCTTTCTTT.

The V and J genes are TRBV27 and TRBJ1-2, with 7 positions matching TRBD1. The CDR3 totals 17 residues. The germline CDR1 and CDR2 sequences are MNHEY and SMNVEV (reference sequence). Trimming took 5 bases from V and 1 from J; bases not matched to a gene: 13. The CDR3 DNA reads TGTGCCAGCAGTAGGGGGGCAGGGGGTCTCATTAACTATGGCTACACCTTC. Translated: CASSRGAGGLINYGYTF.

This clone was observed once. The J gene is TRBJ1-2, the V gene TRBV28; the match to TRBD1 covers 7 bases. CDR1 is MDHEN and CDR2 is SYDVKM in the germline V gene. This CDR3 contains 16 residues. Trimming cost V 6 bases and J 0 bases; bases outside gene matches: 10. CDR3 nucleotides: TGTGCCAGCAGCCTGACCGGACAGGCTCCTAACTATGGCTACACCTTC. Protein: CASSLTGQAPNYGYTF.

This clone was seen a few times. The chain has TRBV7-9 and TRBJ2-7; 12 positions agree with TRBD2. Losses at the gene ends were 5 bases for V and 5 bases for J; bases not matched to a gene: 13. CDR3 length: 17 residues. CDR1 and CDR2 (germline): SEHNR, FQNEAQ (reference sequence). CDR3 loop: CASSPGSTSGRSDEQYF. The DNA for the CDR3 is TGTGCCAGCAGCCCAGGATCGACTAGCGGGAGAAGCGACGAGCAGTACTTC.

This clone was detected only a few times. This rearrangement joins TRBV15 to TRBJ2-7; perhaps TRBD1 as D (7 bases). There are 15 residues in the CDR3. Trimming left V 0 bases short and J 6 bases short, with 15 bases between. Germline CDR1 and CDR2: LNHNV and YYDKDF (reference sequence). The CDR3 sequence is CATSRDLGQGGEQYF. For the CDR3, the DNA is TGTGCCACCAGCAGAGATCTAGGGCAGGGGGGCGAGCAGTACTTC.

V gene TRBV7-3 combines with J gene TRBJ2-1, with 8 bases identical to TRBD2. V lost 2 bases and J lost 8; bases outside the gene matches: 5. Per germline, CDR1 SGHTA and CDR2 FQGTGA. The CDR3 has 14 amino acids. The CDR3 is CASSLGTSEYEQFF. CDR3 sequence (DNA): TGTGCCAGCAGCTTAGGGACTAGTGAGTATGAGCAGTTCTTC.

The chain combines TRBV7-6 with TRBJ2-7; 7 nucleotides align to TRBD1. This CDR3 is 14 amino acids long. V was pared by 5 bases and J by 1 base, with 5 bases of the junction left unmatched. The germline gives CDR1 SGHVS, CDR2 FNYEAQ. This chain's CDR3 is CASSTSTGSYEQYF. The CDR3 nucleotides are TGTGCCAGCAGCACCTCGACAGGGTCCTACGAGCAGTACTTC.

Only a few counts were recorded for this clone. The rearrangement uses TRBV6-6 and TRBJ2-7; 9 bases map to TRBD2. This CDR3 contains 14 residues. The V gene's germline CDR1 is MNHNY and CDR2 SVGAGI (reference sequence). J was trimmed by 5 bases and V by 6 bases; bases with no gene match: 8. The CDR3 spells CASRVSGSPDEQYF. CDR3 bases: TGTGCCAGCAGGGTTAGCGGGAGTCCCGACGAGCAGTACTTC.

The chain couples TRBV5-4 to TRBJ2-5, with 13 bases aligning to TRBD2. The CDR3 totals 16 residues. The junction had 6 bases not matched to a gene; V was cut back by 4 bases and J by 3 bases. CDR1 and CDR2 from the germline V gene are SGHNT and YYREEE (reference sequence). The CDR3 nucleotides are TGTGCCAGCAGCCTTGGACTAGCGGGAGTGGAAGAGACCCAGTACTTC. Residues: CASSLGLAGVEETQYF.

The chain couples TRBV5-1 to TRBJ1-6; D gene unclear. This CDR3 spans 14 amino acids. Per germline, CDR1 SGHRS and CDR2 YFSETQ. The V end lost 2 bases, the J end lost 6 bases, and 9 bases lay between the germline ends. Here the CDR3 DNA reads TGCGCCAGCAGCTTTGGCAGTTCTAATTCACCCCTCCACTTT. Translated: CASSFGSSNSPLHF.

In its sample, this clone was seen a few times. The rearrangement joins TRBV2 to TRBJ2-4; D perhaps matches TRBD1 (6 bases). Trimming took 9 bases from V and 7 from J, leaving 22 bases between them. The CDR3 runs 15 residues. Germline CDR1 is SNHLY and CDR2 is FYNNEI. The CDR3: CASSGSFYRENIQYF. DNA for the CDR3: TGTGCCAGTTCAGGATCTTTTTACAGGGAGAACATTCAGTACTTC.

This chain links TRBV18 with TRBJ2-7; 12 bases agree with TRBD2. Germline assignment: CDR1 KGHSH and CDR2 LQKENI. The V segment lost 3 bases and the J segment 0 bases; nucleotides outside the gene matches: 6. This CDR3 is 17 amino acids long. Here the CDR3 reads CASSPGTSGPSSYEQYF. CDR3 coding DNA: TGTGCCAGCTCACCTGGGACTAGCGGGCCCTCCTCCTACGAGCAGTACTTC.

This rearrangement joins TRBV21-1 to TRBJ1-2; TRBD1 was called by the table and not checked on the DNA. TRBV21-1 counts as a pseudogene. The CDR3 is 18 residues long. Here the CDR3 reads CASSKGSGQQVGNYGYTF. CDR3 DNA: TGTGCCAGCAGCAAAGGATCGGGACAACAGGTGGGTAACTATGGCTACACCTTC.

This clone has more than one count but fewer than ten. The chain employs TRBV9 and TRBJ2-2, with TRBD1 identical over 7 bases. The length of the CDR3 is 16 residues. Germline lookup yields CDR1 SGDLS and CDR2 YYNGEE. The V and J ends lost 1 base and 0 bases, in that order; junction bases with no gene match: 3. Here the CDR3 reads CASSVRGGANTGELFF. CDR3 nucleotide sequence: TGTGCCAGCAGCGTAAGAGGGGGCGCGAACACCGGGGAGCTGTTTTTT. The whole variable domain, filled in from reference TRBV9 and TRBJ2-2, reads DSGVTQTPKHLITATGQRVTLRCSPRSGDLSVYWYQQSLDQGLQFLIQYYNGEERAKGNILERFSAQQFPDLHSELNLSSLELGDSALYFCASSVRGGANTGELFFGEGSRLTVL.

J is TRBJ2-3 and V is TRBV11-3; 8 positions match TRBD2. V shed 5 bases and J 6 bases; nucleotides not matched to a gene: 13. Germline V gene lookup returns CDR1 SGHNT and CDR2 YENEEA. The CDR3 is 16 amino acids. The CDR3 region is CASSTTSVKFADTQYF. The CDR3 DNA is TGTGCCAGCAGCACGACTAGCGTTAAGTTTGCGGATACGCAGTATTTT.

V is TRBV19 and J is TRBJ1-2, with 7 nucleotides matching TRBD1. The CDR3 is 15 amino acids. Germline values: CDR1 LNHDA, CDR2 SQIVND (reference sequence). After removal of 5 bases from V and 0 bases from J, the junction contained 6 bases not matched to a gene. The CDR3 loop is CASSVGTASNYGYTF. CDR3 DNA sequence: TGTGCCAGTAGTGTGGGGACAGCCTCTAACTATGGCTACACCTTC.

On this clone itself: The sample has other DNA sequences that encode this CDR3 too. This chain connects TRBV28 to TRBJ2-7, with D perhaps matching TRBD2 (6 bases). CDR3 length: 14 amino acids. The germline V and J ends were trimmed by 3 bases and 1 base, with 10 bases remaining between them. The germline V gene has CDR1 MDHEN and CDR2 SYDVKM. The CDR3 here is CASSFGGTSYEQYF. For the CDR3, the DNA is TGTGCCAGCAGTTTTGGCGGGACTTCCTACGAGCAGTACTTC.

This chain connects TRBV28 to TRBJ1-5; a possible D gene is TRBD1 (6 bases). From germline, CDR1 is MDHEN and CDR2 SYDVKM. This CDR3 comprises 16 residues. Trimming stripped 1 base from V and 6 bases from J, with 16 bases between. This chain's CDR3 is CASSLFGAGAGQPQHF. DNA for the CDR3: TGTGCCAGCAGTTTATTTGGGGCAGGGGCTGGTCAGCCCCAGCATTTT.

The rearrangement uses TRBV29-1 and TRBJ2-7; 7 nucleotides align to TRBD1. CDR3 length: 12 residues. CDR1 is SQVTM and CDR2 is ANQGSEA in the germline V gene. V lost 6 bases and J lost 2; bases outside the gene matches: 4. This CDR3 reads CSVQGETYEQYF. In DNA form, the CDR3 reads TGCAGCGTGCAGGGGGAGACCTACGAGCAGTACTTC.

CDR3 sequence reads: CASSYFSGRIHEQYF. The CDR3 DNA sequence: TGTGCCAGCAGTTACTTTAGCGGGAGGATCCACGAGCAGTACTTC. The chain couples TRBV6-2 or TRBV6-3 to TRBJ2-7, with 10 bases matching TRBD2. With V trimmed by 1 base and J by 5 bases, 5 bases remained unmatched. CDR1 is MNHEY and CDR2 is SVGEGT in the germline V gene. The CDR3 sequence is 15 residues long.

Only a few counts were recorded for this clone. V is TRBV19 and J is TRBJ1-6; no firm D call. The CDR3 is made up of 16 amino acids. The germline CDR1 and CDR2 sequences are LNHDA and SQIVND (reference sequence). Trimming removed 4 bases from V and 8 bases from J, with 18 bases in between. The CDR3 is CASSKGLLSGDSPLHF. CDR3 bases: TGTGCCAGTAGTAAGGGCCTCCTTAGCGGTGATTCACCCCTCCACTTT.

This sequence joins TRBV12-3 or TRBV12-4 and TRBJ2-4, with D maybe TRBD2 (5 bases). V was trimmed by 3 bases and J by 5 bases, leaving 5 bases between them. The CDR3 sequence is 12 residues long. CDR3 protein: CASSLGENIQYF. The CDR3 DNA is TGTGCCAGCAGTTTGGGAGAAAACATTCAGTACTTC.

This clone was seen only a few times. The chain couples TRBV6-1 to TRBJ1-1; no reliable D call. Looked up from germline, CDR1 is MNHNS and CDR2 is SASEGT. CDR3 size: 15 residues. Trimming cost V 2 bases and J 1 base, with 11 bases left between them. CDR3 sequence: CASSEYRMWNTEAFF. DNA for the CDR3: TGTGCCAGCAGTGAATACAGAATGTGGAACACTGAAGCTTTCTTT.

V and J are TRBV15 and TRBJ2-7, with 8 bases lining up with TRBD2. Germline CDR1 LNHNV, CDR2 YYDKDF (reference sequence). This CDR3 is built from 17 residues. Losses at the gene ends were 3 bases for V and 0 bases for J; bases not matched to a gene: 10. This CDR3 is CATSRGGRLASSYEQYF. The DNA for the CDR3 is TGTGCCACCAGCAGGGGGGGGAGACTAGCGAGCTCCTACGAGCAGTACTTC.